Presented here are 32 T cell receptor beta chains from one specimen sequenced in a study of blood T cell repertoires in COVID-19. Profiling relied on immunoSEQ multiplex PCR, and the TCRdb table lists in-frame clones only, not all of them. The sample shows roughly 320,000 clones, 90% of them seen only once. Sequenced input: PBMCs or T cells enriched from blood (not recorded which). These receptor sequences come from a young woman who had been exposed to COVID-19.

V gene TRBV12-3 or TRBV12-4 combines with J gene TRBJ1-1; D unresolved. V was pared by 7 bases and J by 3 bases, with 6 bases between. There are 11 residues in the CDR3. CDR3 DNA: TGTGCCAGCATGGCTTACACTGAAGCTTTCTTT. Translating it yields CASMAYTEAFF.

The J gene is TRBJ2-2, the V gene TRBV6-2 or TRBV6-3; D is perhaps TRBD2 (6 bases). The V end was cut by 6 bases, the J end by 1 base, with 12 bases between. This CDR3 region has 15 residues. The V gene's germline CDR1 is MNHEY and CDR2 SVGEGT. The CDR3 sequence is CASSPAGRNTGELFF. In DNA form, the CDR3 reads TGTGCCAGCAGCCCCGCGGGACGGAACACCGGGGAGCTGTTTTTT.

V gene TRBV5-4 combines with J gene TRBJ1-6, with D unresolved. This CDR3 comprises 13 residues. V dropped 0 bases and J dropped 8 bases, with 6 bases sitting between them. The germline V gene has CDR1 SGHNT and CDR2 YYREEE (reference sequence). The CDR3 protein is CASSLVPDSPLHF. CDR3 coding DNA: TGTGCCAGCAGCTTGGTTCCGGATTCACCCCTCCACTTT.

The chain uses TRBV10-3 and TRBJ2-7; TRBD1 agrees at 12 bases. J lost 6 bases, V lost 4 bases, and 4 bases had no gene match. Germline CDR1 is ENHRY and CDR2 is SYGVKD. The CDR3 covers 14 residues. The CDR3 DNA follows: TGTGCCATCAGTGGGGGGACAGGGGGCGGCGAGCAGTACTTC. Protein product: CAISGGTGGGEQYF.

V and J are TRBV15 and TRBJ2-7; 9 nucleotides align to TRBD1. The V and J ends lost 4 bases and 3 bases, in that order; junction bases with no gene match: 4. Germline V CDR1 and CDR2: LNHNV, YYDKDF (reference sequence). CDR3 length equals 14 residues. The CDR3 DNA reads as TGTGCCACCAGCAAAGGGGGACAGGGCTACGAGCAGTACTTC. This codes for CATSKGGQGYEQYF.

The rearrangement uses TRBV4-1 and TRBJ1-5; possibly TRBD1 for D (5 bases). Trimming left V 0 bases short and J 4 bases short, with 13 bases between. This CDR3 has 16 residues. Germline lookup yields CDR1 MGHRA and CDR2 YSYEKL. The CDR3 region is CASSQDARRGNQPQHF. Here the CDR3 DNA reads TGCGCCAGCAGCCAAGATGCCCGCCGGGGGAATCAGCCCCAGCATTTT.

This chain joins TRBV18 and TRBJ1-2, with D possibly being TRBD1 (6 bases). Germline CDR1 KGHSH, CDR2 LQKENI. This CDR3 contains 14 residues. V dropped 0 bases and J dropped 2 bases, with 7 bases sitting between them. In nucleotides, the CDR3 is TGTGCCAGCTCACCACCGGGACACAACTATGGCTACACCTTC. It is translated as CASSPPGHNYGYTF.

J is TRBJ2-1 and V is TRBV7-3; 11 bases align to TRBD2. CDR3 size: 15 residues. CDR1 is SGHTA, CDR2 FQGTGA, per germline. V was pared by 5 bases and J by 7 bases, with 7 bases of the junction left unmatched. The CDR3 nucleotides are TGTGCCAGCAGCCCCCTAGCGGGGGGACGGAATGAGCAGTTCTTC. Translation: CASSPLAGGRNEQFF.

The chain recombines TRBV7-2 with TRBJ1-5, with a weak D call TRBD1 (6 bases). The germline V gene has CDR1 SGHTA and CDR2 FQGNSA. CDR3 length: 13 residues. With 9 bases removed from V and 5 bases from J, the gap between germline ends came to 14 bases. The CDR3 nucleotides read TGTGCCAGTAGTTATCACAGGGATCAGCCCCAGCATTTT. Translated: CASSYHRDQPQHF.

Only a few counts were recorded for this clone. V gene TRBV5-4 combines with J gene TRBJ1-2; D gene ambiguous. CDR1 is SGHNT, CDR2 YYREEE, per germline (reference sequence). The CDR3 is 12 amino acids. Trimming left V 0 bases short and J 4 bases short, with 4 bases between. CDR3 sequence (DNA): TGTGCCAGCAGCTTGGCGAGCTATGGCTACACCTTC. Translating gives CASSLASYGYTF.

This sequence joins TRBV9 and TRBJ2-2, with TRBD1 as a possible D gene (5 bases). CDR3 length equals 12 residues. Germline CDR1 SGDLS, CDR2 YYNGEE. V was pared by 5 bases and J by 3 bases, with 5 bases between. CDR3 amino acids: CASRQDTGELFF. The DNA of the CDR3 is TGTGCCAGCAGACAGGACACCGGGGAGCTGTTTTTT.

The chain links TRBV6-5 to TRBJ1-5; TRBD1 is a possible D gene (5 bases). V was clipped by 4 bases and J by 2 bases, with 9 bases between them. The CDR3 sequence is 14 residues long. Germline V gene sequence: CDR1 MNHEY, CDR2 SVGAGI. CDR3 region: CASSWPGGNQPQHF. For the CDR3, the DNA is TGTGCCAGCAGTTGGCCGGGGGGCAATCAGCCCCAGCATTTT.

This clone came up once. The rearrangement joins TRBV25-1 to TRBJ2-7; maybe TRBD1 (5 bases). This CDR3 is built from 13 residues. Per the germline V gene, CDR1 is MGHDK and CDR2 is SYGVNS. The V gene lost 6 bases and the J gene lost 5 bases, with 14 bases spanning the gap. The CDR3 DNA reads TGTGCCAGCAGCTTGCAGGGCAGCCACGAGCAGTACTTC. Residues: CASSLQGSHEQYF.

Here the CDR3 reads CASSIWGREDIQYF. The CDR3, as DNA: TGTGCCAGTAGTATATGGGGCAGGGAGGACATTCAGTACTTC. The chain is built from TRBV19 and TRBJ2-4; D might be TRBD2 (6 bases). CDR3 length: 14 residues. Trimming removed 2 bases from V and 8 bases from J, with 13 bases in between. Germline V CDR1 and CDR2: LNHDA, SQIVND (reference sequence).

This chain uses TRBV5-1 with TRBJ2-5, with D perhaps matching TRBD2 (7 bases). The length of the CDR3 is 14 residues. V lost 3 bases and J lost 4, with 13 bases in between. Germline V gene sequence: CDR1 SGHRS, CDR2 YFSETQ. CDR3 coding DNA: TGCGCCAGCAGCTCCCAAGGGGGGGGAGAGACCCAGTACTTC. Translating it yields CASSSQGGGETQYF.

The rearrangement joins TRBV5-1 to TRBJ1-1; TRBD1 is a possible D gene (6 bases). V gave up 0 bases and J gave up 1 base, with 10 bases separating them. The CDR3 is 15 amino acids. Germline CDR1 reads SGHRS; CDR2 reads YFSETQ. The CDR3 spells CASSLAARGNTEAFF. CDR3 nucleotide sequence: TGCGCCAGCAGCTTGGCCGCCAGGGGGAACACTGAAGCTTTCTTT.

The chain links TRBV21-1 to TRBJ1-5; the table's D call TRBD1 went unverified against the DNA. TRBV21-1 has pseudogene status. The CDR3 contains 15 residues. The CDR3 protein is CASSRPTRMNQPQHF. The CDR3 region has the DNA TGTGCCAGCAGTCGCCCGACAAGAATGAATCAGCCCCAGCATTTT.

This chain links TRBV5-1 with TRBJ1-4, with D uncertain. Trimming pared 4 bases from V and 0 bases from J, leaving 10 bases between. Germline V gene data show CDR1 as SGHRS and CDR2 as YFSETQ. The CDR3 consists of 15 residues. The CDR3 DNA reads as TGCGCCAGCAGCCTTTTGAGCGCAACTAATGAAAAACTGTTTTTT. Translation: CASSLLSATNEKLFF.

The chain employs TRBV5-5 and TRBJ1-4; D may be TRBD1 (5 bases). Germline assignment: CDR1 SGHKS and CDR2 YYEKEE (reference sequence). The CDR3 runs 14 residues. V gave up 2 bases and J gave up 5 bases, with 10 bases separating them. The chain's CDR3 is CASSLRQMNEKLFF. CDR3 in DNA: TGTGCCAGCAGCTTAAGACAGATGAATGAAAAACTGTTTTTT.

The gene calls are TRBV7-9 and TRBJ2-6; tentative D call: TRBD1 (6 bases). In germline, CDR1 is SEHNR, CDR2 FQNEAQ (reference sequence). Trimming shortened V by 6 bases and J by 2 bases, and 11 bases separated the two germline ends. This CDR3 contains 15 residues. Written as DNA, the CDR3 is TGTGCCAGCAGACGCCCAGGGGCTGGGGCCAACGTCCTGACTTTC. Its translation: CASRRPGAGANVLTF.

The chain carries TRBV11-2 and TRBJ2-7, with D perhaps TRBD1 (6 bases). V was pared by 3 bases and J by 1 base, with 10 bases between. CDR3 length equals 14 residues. Germline loops: CDR1 SGHAT, CDR2 FQNNGV. CDR3 nucleotide sequence: TGTGCCAGCAGCTTCGAGAGGGGGTCCTACGAGCAGTACTTC. Protein: CASSFERGSYEQYF. The whole variable domain, filled in from reference TRBV11-2 and TRBJ2-7, reads EAGVAQSPRYKIIEKRQSVAFWCNPISGHATLYWYQQILGQGPKLLIQFQNNGVVDDSQLPKDRFSAERLKGVDSTLKIQPAKLEDSAVYLCASSFERGSYEQYFGPGTRLTVT.

This clone was detected only once. V is TRBV2 and J is TRBJ1-5, with 7 bases identical to TRBD1. Trimming took 7 bases from V and 7 from J; bases not matched to a gene: 7. The germline V gene encodes CDR1 SNHLY and CDR2 FYNNEI. The CDR3 is made up of 13 amino acids. CDR3 sequence: CASTPDRPQPQHF. In nucleotides, the CDR3 is TGTGCCAGCACCCCGGACAGGCCCCAGCCCCAGCATTTT.

The rearrangement links TRBV7-3 to TRBJ2-2, with 8 bases lining up with TRBD1. The CDR3 contains 18 residues. Germline V lookup: CDR1 SGHTA, CDR2 FQGTGA. V gave up 0 bases and J gave up 1 base; unmatched junction bases: 7. The CDR3 DNA sequence: TGTGCCAGCAGCTTAACGGGACGGGACAGGAGGAACACCGGGGAGCTGTTTTTT. Its translation: CASSLTGRDRRNTGELFF.

The rearrangement joins TRBV11-2 to TRBJ2-2; possibly TRBD2 for D (5 bases). V lost 2 bases to trimming and J lost 2 bases, with 6 bases between them. Germline V CDR1 and CDR2: SGHAT, FQNNGV. This CDR3 spans 14 amino acids. CDR3 sequence reads: CASSLPGNTGELFF. The CDR3 DNA reads as TGTGCCAGCAGCTTACCGGGAAACACCGGGGAGCTGTTTTTT. The variable domain in full, completed from reference TRBV11-2 and TRBJ2-2, reads EAGVAQSPRYKIIEKRQSVAFWCNPISGHATLYWYQQILGQGPKLLIQFQNNGVVDDSQLPKDRFSAERLKGVDSTLKIQPAKLEDSAVYLCASSLPGNTGELFFGEGSRLTVL.

The V and J genes are TRBV14 and TRBJ1-1; TRBD1 is a possible D gene (6 bases). The germline V gene has CDR1 SGHDN and CDR2 FVKESK. V lost 5 bases, J lost 6 bases, and 22 bases lay in between. The CDR3 totals 16 residues. The CDR3 protein is CASSSRTGRGRSEAFF. Here the CDR3 DNA reads TGTGCCAGCAGCTCCCGAACAGGGAGGGGGAGGTCTGAAGCTTTCTTT.

The chain employs TRBV5-1 and TRBJ2-2, with a possible D match to TRBD1 (5 bases). Germline V gene data show CDR1 as SGHRS and CDR2 as YFSETQ. CDR3 length: 14 residues. V was pared by 4 bases and J by 2 bases, with 9 bases between. The CDR3 bases are TGCGCCAGCAGCCAAGACAGTAACACCGGGGAGCTGTTTTTT. Translation gives CASSQDSNTGELFF.

The rearrangement joins TRBV2 to TRBJ1-5; the D is unclear. In germline, CDR1 is SNHLY, CDR2 FYNNEI. This CDR3 has 12 residues. V was pared by 2 bases and J by 5 bases, with 4 bases between. The CDR3 loop is CASSEHHQPQHF. The CDR3 DNA follows: TGTGCCAGCAGTGAACATCATCAGCCCCAGCATTTT.

The chain combines TRBV5-6 with TRBJ1-2; TRBD1 aligns across 9 bases. V was pared by 4 bases and J by 5 bases, with 3 bases of the junction left unmatched. Germline assignment: CDR1 SGHDT and CDR2 YYEEEE. This CDR3 comprises 13 residues. The CDR3 protein is CASSRQGDYGYTF. The CDR3 nucleotides are TGTGCCAGCAGCCGACAGGGGGATTATGGCTACACCTTC. Full variable domain (remainder filled in from reference TRBV5-6 and TRBJ1-2): DAGVTQSPTHLIKTRGQQVTLRCSPKSGHDTVSWYQQALGQGPQFIFQYYEEEERQRGNFPDRFSGHQFPNYSSELNVNALLLGDSALYLCASSRQGDYGYTFGSGTRLTVV.

The CDR3, as DNA: TGTGCCAGCAGCCCCGAGGGGGGGGCTAACTATGGCTACACCTTC. This gives the protein CASSPEGGANYGYTF. V is TRBV9 and J is TRBJ1-2; perhaps TRBD1 as D (6 bases). Looked up from germline, CDR1 is SGDLS and CDR2 is YYNGEE. The CDR3 is 15 amino acids. V lost 4 bases and J 0 bases, leaving 13 bases between the germline ends.

This clone has a single count. The chain is built from TRBV4-1 and TRBJ1-2; 8 positions agree with TRBD1. The CDR3 covers 15 residues. From germline, CDR1 is MGHRA and CDR2 YSYEKL. Unmatched junction bases numbered 12, after V lost 4 bases and J lost 8 bases. Here the CDR3 DNA reads TGCGCCAGCAGCCTTCGGTGGACAGGGACACGGGGCTACACCTTC. The encoded protein is CASSLRWTGTRGYTF.

This clone was found a few times. The rearrangement uses TRBV6-5 and TRBJ1-5; TRBD1 matches 10 bases. From germline, CDR1 is MNHEY and CDR2 SVGAGI. CDR3 length equals 15 residues. With 4 bases clipped from V and 2 bases from J, the junction kept 2 bases outside the gene matches. CDR3 amino acids: CASSLDRGGNQPQHF. CDR3 nucleotide sequence: TGTGCCAGCAGTTTGGACAGGGGGGGCAATCAGCCCCAGCATTTT.

This clone appeared a few times. The rearrangement joins TRBV7-9 to TRBJ2-3, with a weak D call TRBD1 (5 bases). Trimming stripped 1 base from V and 4 bases from J, with 12 bases between. Germline lookup yields CDR1 SEHNR and CDR2 FQNEAQ (reference sequence). The length of the CDR3 is 15 residues. The chain's CDR3 is CASSLGLQGSDTQYF. The CDR3 DNA is TGTGCCAGCAGCTTAGGGTTGCAGGGCTCAGATACGCAGTATTTT.